This T cell receptor beta chain was observed in a study of blood T cell repertoires in COVID-19. At the level of the study: The origin of the acute and convalescent COVID-19 samples was the United States, Italy and Spain. Nucleic acid was either cDNA or gDNA, and it came from T cells, B-cell-depleted T cells, or PBMCs.

Authors' processing steps: Counts of nucleated cells, estimated from reference gene primer amplification, were obtained. Clones were read by immunoSEQ multiplex PCR, and TCRdb kept only the in-frame ones, dropping some. That table furnishes V, J and clone size, whereas the DNA furnished D and trimming. The data hold about 99,000 clones, with 82% observed a single time. The V end lost 3 bases, the J end lost 3 bases, and 12 bases lay between the germline ends. CDR1 and CDR2 from the germline V gene are SGHNT and YENEEA. This CDR3 has 14 residues. The genes are TRBV11-3 and TRBJ2-7, with a possible D match to TRBD1 (5 bases). The sequencing input was peripheral blood. The source of this sequence is a man in his fifties or sixties with acute or convalescent COVID-19. CDR3 nucleotide sequence: TGTGCCAGCAGCTTCCTCCCAGGGTACTACGAGCAGTACTTC. This codes for CASSFLPGYYEQYF.